A single TCR beta chain is shown here with its context. No antigen is known for it. The authors ran the assay at deep level. Each subset's genomic DNA was split evenly across several immunoSEQ plates. Here immunoSEQ multiplex PCR was the method, and the copy in TCRdb shows in-frame clones only, minus some. The repertoire holds 550,000 to 800,000 clones, with under 80% as singletons. This sample was taken from a study of shared clonotypes between healthy human individuals. Study outcomes and limitations: Sampling covered blood only; tissue repertoires likely differ.

The CDR3 covers 15 residues. Germline CDR1 and CDR2: SGHTA and FQGTGA. V lost 4 bases to trimming and J lost 6 bases; unmatched junction nucleotides: 8. The origin of this receptor is a woman between 25 and 40 years old in good health. The V gene is TRBV7-3, the J gene TRBJ2-1; 8 bases are a match to TRBD2. The sequenced sample was memory CD4+ T cells sorted from blood. Subset reported: CD45RA-negative fraction. CDR3 residues: CASSSKVAGLNEQFF. Here the CDR3 DNA reads TGTGCCAGCAGCTCCAAGGTAGCGGGGCTCAATGAGCAGTTCTTC. The full variable domain, rest sourced from reference TRBV7-3 and TRBJ2-1, is GAGVSQTPSNKVTEKGKYVELRCDPISGHTALYWYRQSLGQGPEFLIYFQGTGAADDSGLPNDRFFAVRPEGSVSTLKIQRTERGDSAVYLCASSSKVAGLNEQFFGPGTRLTVL.